The 8 T cell receptor beta chains presented below share a single source sample, sequenced in a study of cytomegalovirus exposure and HLA in healthy donors. Use of 60 Vbeta and 13 Jbeta primers characterized the PCR. Profiling relied on immunoSEQ multiplex PCR, and the TCRdb table lists in-frame clones only, not all of them. Its table lists around 65,000 clones. Input material: PBMCs. The origin of the receptors is a man between 25 and 39 years old in good health and CMV-seropositive.

The chain carries TRBV30 and TRBJ2-7; weak D call: TRBD1 (6 bases). Trimming stripped 2 bases from V and 2 bases from J, with 22 bases between. This CDR3 comprises 17 residues. Per germline, CDR1 GTSNPN and CDR2 SVGIG (reference sequence). CDR3 loop: CAWSWDTPSSLTYEQYF. For the CDR3, the DNA is TGTGCCTGGAGTTGGGACACTCCTTCATCCTTAACCTACGAGCAGTACTTC.

The chain has TRBV4-2 and TRBJ2-2; 10 positions agree with TRBD2. The germline gives CDR1 LGHNA, CDR2 YNFKEQ. The CDR3 loop spans 16 amino acids. V was clipped by 0 bases and J by 4 bases; unmatched bases: 2. The CDR3 region is CASSQELAGATGELFF. The CDR3 DNA reads TGTGCCAGCAGCCAAGAGCTAGCGGGAGCCACCGGGGAGCTGTTTTTT.

V is TRBV30 and J is TRBJ2-5; the match to TRBD1 covers 12 bases. V was pared by 2 bases and J by 5 bases, with 9 bases of the junction left unmatched. The CDR3 covers 16 residues. Germline CDR1 GTSNPN, CDR2 SVGIG (reference sequence). The CDR3: CAWSPGQGAGGETQYF. CDR3 nucleotides: TGTGCCTGGAGTCCGGGACAGGGGGCTGGAGGGGAGACCCAGTACTTC.

This chain uses TRBV18 with TRBJ2-6; 9 bases are a match to TRBD2. With 2 bases clipped from V and 4 bases from J, the junction kept 9 bases outside the gene matches. Germline V gene sequence: CDR1 KGHSH, CDR2 LQKENI. The CDR3 spans 18 residues. The CDR3 spells CASSPRGGGAMGANVLTF. The CDR3 nucleotides are TGTGCCAGCTCACCAAGAGGCGGGGGGGCTATGGGGGCCAACGTCCTGACTTTC.

The rearrangement uses TRBV7-3 and TRBJ2-5; 7 nucleotides agree with TRBD1. Germline V gives CDR1 SGHTA, CDR2 FQGTGA. V gave up 5 bases and J gave up 12 bases; unmatched junction bases: 12. The CDR3 has 13 amino acids. The DNA for the CDR3 is TGTGCCAGCAGCCAACGACAGGGCACCTCGAAGTACTTC. Protein sequence: CASSQRQGTSKYF.

V is TRBV4-1 and J is TRBJ2-7; 13 bases line up with TRBD2. Per germline, CDR1 MGHRA and CDR2 YSYEKL. CDR3 length: 16 amino acids. V dropped 2 bases and J dropped 5; count of bases not matched to a gene: 6. The CDR3 is CASSQKGLAGANEQYF. In nucleotides, the CDR3 is TGCGCCAGCAGCCAAAAAGGACTAGCGGGGGCCAACGAGCAGTACTTC.

The chain couples TRBV7-9 to TRBJ2-1; tentatively, D is TRBD1 (5 bases). This CDR3 is 13 amino acids long. Germline V gene data show CDR1 as SEHNR and CDR2 as FQNEAQ (reference sequence). V gave up 0 bases and J gave up 8 bases, with 8 bases separating them. The CDR3 protein is CASSLAGQDEQFF. For the CDR3, the DNA is TGTGCCAGCAGCTTAGCGGGGCAAGATGAGCAGTTCTTC.

The genes are TRBV10-3 and TRBJ1-6; 9 nucleotides agree with TRBD1. The CDR3 loop spans 16 amino acids. Germline CDR1 ENHRY, CDR2 SYGVKD. Trimming at V came to 6 bases and at J to 5 bases, leaving 8 bases not matched to a gene. CDR3 DNA sequence: TGTGCCATCAGAAACGGACAGGGGACGAATAATTCACCCCTCCACTTT. Translation gives CAIRNGQGTNNSPLHF.